The clone carrying this T cell receptor (beta chain) has a handful of counts. Its matching antigen is unknown. Germline V gene sequence: CDR1 MNHNS, CDR2 SASEGT. Trimming removed 5 bases from V and 8 bases from J, with 8 bases in between. The CDR3 consists of 11 residues. The sample is drawn from a study of T-cell memory formation after mild COVID-19. TCRdb reanalysed the 5' RACE reads using MiXCR and keeps one entry per CDR3 protein. The table includes under 300,000 distinct CDR3 sequences, about a sixth detected once. Notes on the study in general: Second-wave clones reaching peak frequency on day 37 lacked confirmed SARS-CoV-2 specificity. Clones shrinking from day 15 to 85 showed even CD4/CD8 mixes; later expanders tilted CD4+.

Sequenced input: PBMCs or a T cell subset sorted from them (not recorded which). The sequence was collected from a man aged 18 to 29 who had mild COVID-19 (a few samples of this study predate the infection). Cell type and time point are not known. The rearrangement joins TRBV6-1 to TRBJ2-3, with D unresolved. Here the CDR3 DNA reads TGTGCCAGCAGTCGGTCGGGTACGCAGTATTTT. The encoded protein is CASSRSGTQYF.